This T cell receptor beta chain came from a study of CD8+CD57+ T cells in acquired aplastic anemia. Study-wide context: Quantities of DNA derived from sorted CD4+ and CD8+ cells averaged 3.2 ug. Study observations and caveats: Patients and controls shared some 30 CD8+ CDR3 sequences.

Genomic DNA templated the TCR beta VDJ and CDR3 profiling. TCRdb processed the reads anew with MiXCR; each CDR3 protein has one entry. The table lists roughly 300,000 distinct CDR3 sequences, approximately 56% of them singletons. In its sample, this clonotype was seen many times. What it recognizes is unknown. Germline V gene sequence: CDR1 SEHNR, CDR2 FQNEAQ (reference sequence). V dropped 6 bases and J dropped 3; count of bases not matched to a gene: 16. The CDR3 has 18 amino acids. The clonotype was recovered from a human donor with severe aplastic anemia or a healthy control (not recorded which). This chain connects TRBV7-9 to TRBJ2-3; TRBD1 matches at 9 bases. The sequenced sample consisted of sorted CD4+, CD8+, or CD8+CD57+ T cells (not recorded which) from PBMCs. This CDR3 reads CASRSGFRETGGTDTQYF. In nucleotides, the CDR3 is TGTGCCAGCAGATCAGGCTTCAGGGAGACAGGGGGGACAGATACGCAGTATTTT.